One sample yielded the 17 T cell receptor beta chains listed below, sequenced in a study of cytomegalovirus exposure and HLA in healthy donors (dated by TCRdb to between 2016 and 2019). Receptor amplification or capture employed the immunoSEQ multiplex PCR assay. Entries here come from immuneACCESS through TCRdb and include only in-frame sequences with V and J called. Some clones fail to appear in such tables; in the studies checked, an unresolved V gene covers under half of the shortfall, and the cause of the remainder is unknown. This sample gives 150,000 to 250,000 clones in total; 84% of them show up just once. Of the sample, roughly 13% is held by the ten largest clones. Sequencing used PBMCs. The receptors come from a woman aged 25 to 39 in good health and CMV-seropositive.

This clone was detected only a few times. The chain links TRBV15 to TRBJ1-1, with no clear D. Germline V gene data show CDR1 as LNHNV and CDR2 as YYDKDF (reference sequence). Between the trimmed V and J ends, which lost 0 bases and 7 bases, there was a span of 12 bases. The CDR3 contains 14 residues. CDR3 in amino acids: CATSRDRVGLEAFF. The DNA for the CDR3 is TGTGCCACCAGCAGAGATCGGGTCGGACTTGAAGCTTTCTTT.

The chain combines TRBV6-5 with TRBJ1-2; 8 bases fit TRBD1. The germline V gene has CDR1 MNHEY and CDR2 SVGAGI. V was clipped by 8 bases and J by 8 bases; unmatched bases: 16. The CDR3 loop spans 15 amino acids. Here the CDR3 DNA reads TGTGCCAGCTATTCCCCACGTCAGGGGGCGCGAGGCTACACCTTC. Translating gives CASYSPRQGARGYTF.

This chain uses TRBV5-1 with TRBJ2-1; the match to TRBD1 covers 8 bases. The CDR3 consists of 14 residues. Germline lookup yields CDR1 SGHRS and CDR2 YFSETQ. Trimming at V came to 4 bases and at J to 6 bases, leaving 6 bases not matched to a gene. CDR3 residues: CASSPGQGPNEQFF. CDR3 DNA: TGCGCCAGCAGCCCCGGACAGGGACCCAATGAGCAGTTCTTC.

This CDR3 is CASSGDRGGLNEQFF. In DNA form, the CDR3 reads TGTGCCAGCAGCGGTGACAGGGGGGGCTTGAATGAGCAGTTCTTC. This rearrangement joins TRBV27 to TRBJ2-1; 9 positions agree with TRBD1. Germline V CDR1 and CDR2: MNHEY, SMNVEV (reference sequence). J gave up 7 bases and V 6 bases, and 10 bases lay outside the gene matches. The CDR3 has 15 amino acids.

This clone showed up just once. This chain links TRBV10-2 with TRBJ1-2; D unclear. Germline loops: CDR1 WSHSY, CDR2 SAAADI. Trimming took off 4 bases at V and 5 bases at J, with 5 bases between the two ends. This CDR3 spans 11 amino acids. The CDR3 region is CASSATYGYTF. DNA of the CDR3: TGCGCCAGCAGTGCCACTTATGGCTACACCTTC.

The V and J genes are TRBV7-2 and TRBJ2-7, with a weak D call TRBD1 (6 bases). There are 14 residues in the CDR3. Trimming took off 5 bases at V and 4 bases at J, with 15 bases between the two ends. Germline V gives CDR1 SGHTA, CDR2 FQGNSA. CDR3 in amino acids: CASSPSYRVYEQYF. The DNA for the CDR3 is TGTGCCAGCAGCCCATCTTACAGGGTGTACGAGCAGTACTTC.

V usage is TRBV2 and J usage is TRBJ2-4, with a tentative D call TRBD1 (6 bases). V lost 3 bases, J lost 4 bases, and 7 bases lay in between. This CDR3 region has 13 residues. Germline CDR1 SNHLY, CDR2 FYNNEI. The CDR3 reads CASSEDRKNIQYF. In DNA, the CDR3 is TGTGCCAGCAGTGAGGACAGAAAAAACATTCAGTACTTC.

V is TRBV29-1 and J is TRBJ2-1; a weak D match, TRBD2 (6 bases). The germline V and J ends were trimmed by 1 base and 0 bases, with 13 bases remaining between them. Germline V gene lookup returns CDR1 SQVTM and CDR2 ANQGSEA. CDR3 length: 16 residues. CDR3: CSVEARERNSYNEQFF. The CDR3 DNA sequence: TGCAGCGTTGAAGCCCGGGAGAGGAACTCCTACAATGAGCAGTTCTTC.

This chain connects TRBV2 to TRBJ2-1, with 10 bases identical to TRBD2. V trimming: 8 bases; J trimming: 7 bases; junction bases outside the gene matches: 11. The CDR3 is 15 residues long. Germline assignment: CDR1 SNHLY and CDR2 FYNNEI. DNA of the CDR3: TGTGCCAGCCGAAACCTAGCGGGAGTAGGGAATGAGCAGTTCTTC. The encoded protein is CASRNLAGVGNEQFF.

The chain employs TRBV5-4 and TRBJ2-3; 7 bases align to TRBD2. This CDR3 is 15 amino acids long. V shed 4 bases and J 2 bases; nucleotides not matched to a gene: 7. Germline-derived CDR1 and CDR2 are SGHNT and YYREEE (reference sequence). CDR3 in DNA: TGTGCCAGCAGCATCGGACTAGAACCCACAGATACGCAGTATTTT. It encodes CASSIGLEPTDTQYF.

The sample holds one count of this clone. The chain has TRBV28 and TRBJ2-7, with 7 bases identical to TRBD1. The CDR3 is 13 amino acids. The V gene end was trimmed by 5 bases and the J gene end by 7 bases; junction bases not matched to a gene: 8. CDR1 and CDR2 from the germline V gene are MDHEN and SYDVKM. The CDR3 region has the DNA TGTGCCAGCAGTCGAGGGGGCGTCTGGGAGCAGTACTTC. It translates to CASSRGGVWEQYF.

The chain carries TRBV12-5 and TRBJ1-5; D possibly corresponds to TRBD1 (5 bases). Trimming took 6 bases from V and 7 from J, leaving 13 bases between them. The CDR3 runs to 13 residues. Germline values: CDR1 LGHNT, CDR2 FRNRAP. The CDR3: CASGNGGGQPQHF. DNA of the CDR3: TGTGCTAGTGGAAATGGGGGGGGACAGCCCCAGCATTTT.

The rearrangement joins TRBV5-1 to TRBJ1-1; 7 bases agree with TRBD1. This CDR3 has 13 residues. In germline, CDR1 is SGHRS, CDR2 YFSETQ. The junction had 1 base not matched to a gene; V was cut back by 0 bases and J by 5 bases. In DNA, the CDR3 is TGCGCCAGCAGCTTGGTGACAGGGACTGAAGCTTTCTTT. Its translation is CASSLVTGTEAFF.

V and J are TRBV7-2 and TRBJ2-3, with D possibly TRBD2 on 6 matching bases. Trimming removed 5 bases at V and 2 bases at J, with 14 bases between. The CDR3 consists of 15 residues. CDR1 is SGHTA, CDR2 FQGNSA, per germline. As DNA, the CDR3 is TGTGCCAGCAGCCCGGGACTGTCTAACACAGATACGCAGTATTTT. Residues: CASSPGLSNTDTQYF.

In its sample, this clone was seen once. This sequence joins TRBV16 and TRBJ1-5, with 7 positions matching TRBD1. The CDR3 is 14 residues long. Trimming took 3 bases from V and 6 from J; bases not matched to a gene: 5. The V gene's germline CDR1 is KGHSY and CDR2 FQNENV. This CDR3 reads CASSQTGRGQPQHF. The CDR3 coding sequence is TGTGCCAGCAGCCAGACAGGGCGAGGTCAGCCCCAGCATTTT.

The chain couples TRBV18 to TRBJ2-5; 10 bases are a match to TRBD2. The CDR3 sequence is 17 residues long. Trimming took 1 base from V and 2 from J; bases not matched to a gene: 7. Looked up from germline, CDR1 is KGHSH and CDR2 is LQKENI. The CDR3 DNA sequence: TGTGCCAGCTCACCACAGGGACTAGCGTTAGCTCAAGAGACCCAGTACTTC. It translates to CASSPQGLALAQETQYF.

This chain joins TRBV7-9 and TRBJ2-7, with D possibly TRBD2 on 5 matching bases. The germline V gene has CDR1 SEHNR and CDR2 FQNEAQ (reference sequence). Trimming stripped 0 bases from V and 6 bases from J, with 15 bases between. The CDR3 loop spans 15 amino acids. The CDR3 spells CASSLALGPAGEQYF. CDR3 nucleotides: TGTGCCAGCAGCTTAGCCTTAGGCCCGGCGGGCGAGCAGTACTTC.